This TCR beta chain comes out of a study of T-cell reconstitution after alpha-beta-depleted transplantation in children. This CDR3 is 14 amino acids long. Trimming cost V 10 bases and J 4 bases, with 17 bases left between them. Germline values: CDR1 SNHLY, CDR2 FYNNEI. Unique molecular identifiers were built into the TCRbeta library. TCRdb re-analysed the PCR reads in MiXCR, keeping a single row per CDR3 protein. Here the sample spans 350,000 to 450,000 distinct CDR3 sequences, roughly 15% being singletons. The chain links TRBV2 to TRBJ2-1; D may be TRBD1 or TRBD2 (5 bases each). The input for sequencing was PBMCs, taken from the stem cell graft. This receptor was taken from a human donor who donated a stem cell graft to a child with Fanconi anemia. The CDR3 is CATNRQRGYNEQFF. CDR3 in DNA: TGTGCCACCAACCGACAGAGAGGGTACAATGAGCAGTTCTTC.